Listed here is a single T cell receptor beta chain. This specimen belongs to a study of early stage breast cancer tumors. The CDR3 runs 13 residues. CDR1 is LNHDA, CDR2 SQIVND, per germline (reference sequence). V was shortened by 3 bases and J by 2 bases, with 7 bases between the two germline ends. This table comes from immunoSEQ multiplex PCR, and its TCRdb copy is limited to in-frame clones, with some not included. The sample lists 40,000 to 60,000 clones, about 80% occurring once. The sequencing input was blood. The V gene is TRBV19, the J gene TRBJ1-1; D ambiguous. The receptor was isolated from a person between 50 and 60 years old with breast cancer. Here the CDR3 reads CASSIGVNTEAFF. The CDR3 DNA is TGTGCCAGTAGTATCGGGGTCAACACTGAAGCTTTCTTT.